This entry describes one TCR beta chain. Its antigen is unknown. Some clones are missing from TCRdb's copy, which holds only in-frame ones; the method was immunoSEQ multiplex PCR. Here the sample spans around 340,000 clones, nearly 95% being singletons. The record originates from a study of brain T cells in children with intractable seizures. Points from the study as a whole: Clones missing pre-surgery may reflect undersampling of that blood sample. Patients' HCMV serostatus was unknown; virus specificity rests on CDR3 similarity alone.

This CDR3 has 13 amino acids. V was clipped by 4 bases and J by 5 bases, with 12 bases between them. Germline CDR1 SGHKS, CDR2 YYEKEE (reference sequence). Time point described: blood from clinic visit 5 months post-surgery; TSC patient then seizure free. The sequenced cases were selected for having the highest brain T cell transcript signatures. Before surgery, patients took at least one anti-epileptic drug. The chain recombines TRBV5-5 with TRBJ1-1; no clear D. The specimen was peripheral blood, collected roughly 5 months after surgery. The TCR was taken from a boy younger than two with tuberous sclerosis and intractable seizures. CDR3 region: CASSEFSKTEAFF. CDR3 in DNA: TGTGCCAGCAGCGAATTCAGTAAAACTGAAGCTTTCTTT.